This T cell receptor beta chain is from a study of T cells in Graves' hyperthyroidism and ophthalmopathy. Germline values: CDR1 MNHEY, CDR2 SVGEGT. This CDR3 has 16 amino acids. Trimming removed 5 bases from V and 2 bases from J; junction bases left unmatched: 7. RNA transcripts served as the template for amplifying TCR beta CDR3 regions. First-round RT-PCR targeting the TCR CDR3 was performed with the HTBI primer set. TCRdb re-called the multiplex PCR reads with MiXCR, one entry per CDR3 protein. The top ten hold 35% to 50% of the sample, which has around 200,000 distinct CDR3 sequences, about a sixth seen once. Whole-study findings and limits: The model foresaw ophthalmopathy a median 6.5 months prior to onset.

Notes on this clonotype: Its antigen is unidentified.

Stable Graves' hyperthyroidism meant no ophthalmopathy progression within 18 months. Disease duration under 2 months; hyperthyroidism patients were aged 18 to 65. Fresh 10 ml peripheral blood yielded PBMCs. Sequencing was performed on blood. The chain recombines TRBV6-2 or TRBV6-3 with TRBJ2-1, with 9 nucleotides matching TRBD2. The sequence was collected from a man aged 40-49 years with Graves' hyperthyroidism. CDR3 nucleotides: TGTGCCAGCAGTCACCGACTAGCGGATACCTACAATGAGCAGTTCTTC. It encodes CASSHRLADTYNEQFF.